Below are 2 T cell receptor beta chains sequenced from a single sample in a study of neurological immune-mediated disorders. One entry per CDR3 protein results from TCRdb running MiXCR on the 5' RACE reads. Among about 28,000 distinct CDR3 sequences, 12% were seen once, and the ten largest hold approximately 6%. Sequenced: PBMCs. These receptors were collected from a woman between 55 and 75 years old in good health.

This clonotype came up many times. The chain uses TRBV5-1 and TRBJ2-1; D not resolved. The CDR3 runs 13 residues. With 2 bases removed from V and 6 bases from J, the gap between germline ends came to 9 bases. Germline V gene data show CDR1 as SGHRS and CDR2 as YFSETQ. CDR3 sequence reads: CASSFGTLNEQFF. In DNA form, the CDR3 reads TGCGCCAGCAGCTTTGGCACTCTCAATGAGCAGTTCTTC.

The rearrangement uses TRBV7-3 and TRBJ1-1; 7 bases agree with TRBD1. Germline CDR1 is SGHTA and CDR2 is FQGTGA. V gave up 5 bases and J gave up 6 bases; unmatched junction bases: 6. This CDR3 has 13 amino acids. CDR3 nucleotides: TGTGCCAGCAGCCGTAACAGGGGTGCTGAAGCTTTCTTT. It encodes CASSRNRGAEAFF.